A single sample is the source of the 20 T cell receptor beta chains below, sequenced in a study of control samples from healthy donors and cancer patients. Libraries were prepared by immunoSEQ multiplex PCR; TCRdb keeps only in-frame clonotypes and omits some of them. Of under 200,000 clones in the sample, 94% were seen once. The source material was PBMCs. These receptors were taken from a man between 60 and 75 years old with colorectal cancer.

This sequence joins TRBV28 and TRBJ2-7; 9 bases align to TRBD1. The CDR3 contains 17 residues. Germline loops: CDR1 MDHEN, CDR2 SYDVKM. Unmatched junction bases numbered 12, after V lost 5 bases and J lost 1 base. The CDR3 region is CASSTPPGQGRSYEQYF. Here the CDR3 DNA reads TGTGCCAGCAGTACTCCTCCGGGACAGGGAAGGTCCTACGAGCAGTACTTC.

This chain connects TRBV9 to TRBJ2-3, with TRBD1 identical over 9 bases. V shed 4 bases and J 7 bases; nucleotides not matched to a gene: 7. The CDR3 consists of 14 residues. The germline CDR1 and CDR2 sequences are SGDLS and YYNGEE. The CDR3 DNA reads TGTGCCAGCAGCTTACAGGGGGCGGTGAATACGCAGTATTTT. Its translation is CASSLQGAVNTQYF.

This clone was detected once. V gene TRBV19 combines with J gene TRBJ2-1, with TRBD1 matching over 9 bases. V was pared by 3 bases and J by 3 bases, with 3 bases of the junction left unmatched. CDR3 size: 15 residues. Germline V gene lookup returns CDR1 LNHDA and CDR2 SQIVND (reference sequence). Here the CDR3 DNA reads TGTGCCAGTAGTATCGGGACAGGGTACTACAATGAGCAGTTCTTC. This codes for CASSIGTGYYNEQFF.

This chain connects TRBV7-2 to TRBJ2-3; possibly TRBD2 for D (5 bases). V was pared by 0 bases and J by 3 bases, with 10 bases between. The CDR3 extends over 15 amino acids. In germline, CDR1 is SGHTA, CDR2 FQGNSA. CDR3 residues: CASSLARERTDTQYF. Written as DNA, the CDR3 is TGTGCCAGCAGCTTAGCGAGGGAGAGGACAGATACGCAGTATTTT.

V and J are TRBV6-5 and TRBJ2-1; TRBD2 matches at 12 bases. Germline assignment: CDR1 MNHEY and CDR2 SVGAGI. The CDR3 spans 15 residues. V lost 7 bases, J lost 5 bases, and 6 bases stayed unmatched. Here the CDR3 reads CASTATSGGNNEQFF. Here the CDR3 DNA reads TGTGCCAGCACCGCTACTAGCGGGGGGAACAATGAGCAGTTCTTC.

The CDR3 coding sequence is TGTGCCAGTAGTATACGTGGGAACAGGGGCCACGCTAACTATGGCTACACCTTC. As protein: CASSIRGNRGHANYGYTF. The gene calls are TRBV19 and TRBJ1-2; 7 positions match TRBD1. The CDR3 length is 18 residues. The V gene end was trimmed by 2 bases and the J gene end by 0 bases; junction bases not matched to a gene: 12. Germline loops: CDR1 LNHDA, CDR2 SQIVND (reference sequence).

This clone was seen just once. This chain uses TRBV2 with TRBJ2-2; D possibly matches TRBD1 or TRBD2 (5 bases each). Germline V lookup: CDR1 SNHLY, CDR2 FYNNEI. This CDR3 spans 19 amino acids. V gave up 3 bases and J gave up 7 bases, with 27 bases separating them. DNA of the CDR3: TGTGCCAGCAGTGATCTCCTTAGATCTGTGTCTGGGACGGACGGGGAGCTGTTTTTT. Translation gives CASSDLLRSVSGTDGELFF.

The chain carries TRBV12-3 or TRBV12-4 and TRBJ2-7; 8 bases match TRBD1. Trimming took 7 bases from V and 1 from J; bases not matched to a gene: 3. The CDR3 contains 13 residues. CDR3 nucleotides: TGTGCCAGCACGGGACAGGCGTCCTACGAGCAGTACTTC. Translated: CASTGQASYEQYF.

The genes are TRBV5-1 and TRBJ2-6, with D perhaps given as TRBD1 or TRBD2 (6 bases each). Trimming took 4 bases from V and 0 from J, leaving 14 bases between them. The CDR3 consists of 17 residues. From germline, CDR1 is SGHRS and CDR2 YFSETQ. The DNA for the CDR3 is TGCGCCAGCAGCCCTTCGGAGGGGGGCTCTGGGGCCAACGTCCTGACTTTC. It is translated as CASSPSEGGSGANVLTF.

CDR3 region: CAGRDRGSEGYGYTF. The CDR3 DNA sequence: TGTGCCGGCCGGGACAGGGGAAGTGAAGGCTATGGCTACACCTTC. The chain joins TRBV6-4 to TRBJ1-2, with 10 bases fitting TRBD1. Trimming cost V 11 bases and J 4 bases; bases outside gene matches: 13. Germline-derived CDR1 and CDR2 are MRHNA and SNTAGT. The CDR3 covers 15 residues.

The chain recombines TRBV6-6 with TRBJ1-2, with 9 bases lining up with TRBD1. CDR3 length equals 16 residues. Per the germline V gene, CDR1 is MNHNY and CDR2 is SVGAGI (reference sequence). V trimming: 7 bases; J trimming: 4 bases; junction bases outside the gene matches: 13. This chain's CDR3 is CASTSWTGASPYGYTF. The DNA for the CDR3 is TGTGCCAGCACCTCCTGGACAGGGGCAAGTCCCTATGGCTACACCTTC.

The chain couples TRBV7-2 to TRBJ1-2; D is perhaps TRBD1 (5 bases). V was clipped by 5 bases and J by 3 bases, with 10 bases between them. This CDR3 contains 13 residues. The germline V gene encodes CDR1 SGHTA and CDR2 FQGNSA. This chain's CDR3 is CASSASRDYGYTF. In nucleotides, the CDR3 is TGTGCCAGCAGCGCGTCCAGGGACTATGGCTACACCTTC.

The V and J genes are TRBV12-5 and TRBJ2-1; TRBD1 aligns across 8 bases. This CDR3 is 17 amino acids long. Losses at the gene ends were 1 base for V and 6 bases for J; bases not matched to a gene: 11. In germline, CDR1 is LGHNT, CDR2 FRNRAP. CDR3 DNA sequence: TGTGCTAGTGGTTTGGACCCAACCGGGACAGGCTCCAATGAGCAGTTCTTC. Amino acid sequence: CASGLDPTGTGSNEQFF.

The genes are TRBV5-1 and TRBJ2-2, with TRBD2 matching over 12 bases. This CDR3 region has 18 residues. Germline V gene data show CDR1 as SGHRS and CDR2 as YFSETQ. J lost 5 bases, V lost 3 bases, and 11 bases had no gene match. The CDR3 nucleotides are TGCGCCAGCAGCTACCGGACTAGCGGGGTAGGGGGAACCGGGGAGCTGTTTTTT. This gives the protein CASSYRTSGVGGTGELFF.

The gene calls are TRBV10-3 and TRBJ2-5; a possible D gene is TRBD2 (5 bases). Germline V gene lookup returns CDR1 ENHRY and CDR2 SYGVKD. CDR3 length: 15 residues. V dropped 6 bases and J dropped 3 bases, with 17 bases sitting between them. CDR3 DNA sequence: TGTGCCATCAGCGGTACCAGACGGGAAGAAGAGACCCAGTACTTC. It translates to CAISGTRREEETQYF.

The chain links TRBV10-1 to TRBJ2-3; unclear D gene. This CDR3 has 12 residues. The ends were cut back, 6 bases at V and 7 bases at J, with 11 bases in the middle. Germline V gives CDR1 WNHNN, CDR2 SYGVQD (reference sequence). CDR3: CASRSWAYTQYF. Here the CDR3 DNA reads TGCGCCAGCAGATCCTGGGCCTATACGCAGTATTTT.

The J gene is TRBJ1-2, the V gene TRBV28; D is perhaps TRBD1 (5 bases). Trimming removed 5 bases at V and 3 bases at J, with 10 bases between. The CDR3 has 13 amino acids. Germline V gene data show CDR1 as MDHEN and CDR2 as SYDVKM. The CDR3 sequence is CASSLATDYGYTF. The CDR3 DNA sequence: TGTGCCAGCAGTCTAGCGACAGACTATGGCTACACCTTC.

This chain connects TRBV6-5 to TRBJ1-1; 10 bases are a match to TRBD1. J lost 8 bases, V lost 6 bases, and 6 bases had no gene match. The CDR3 has 13 amino acids. Germline V gene data show CDR1 as MNHEY and CDR2 as SVGAGI. The CDR3 here is CASRRGTGEEAFF. In DNA, the CDR3 is TGTGCCAGCAGGAGGGGGACAGGGGAAGAAGCTTTCTTT.

CDR3 sequence reads: CAISESNRGLEQPQHF. DNA of the CDR3: TGTGCCATCAGTGAGTCGAACAGGGGGCTTGAACAGCCCCAGCATTTT. This chain uses TRBV10-3 with TRBJ1-5; 9 positions agree with TRBD1. This CDR3 region has 16 residues. V lost 0 bases, J lost 7 bases, and 7 bases stayed unmatched. Germline V CDR1 and CDR2: ENHRY, SYGVKD.

For the CDR3, the DNA is TGCGCCAGCAGCCAAACAGGGGCGGCCTACGAGCAGTACTTC. As protein: CASSQTGAAYEQYF. The rearrangement joins TRBV4-1 to TRBJ2-7; 7 bases fit TRBD1. The CDR3 has 14 amino acids. V lost 2 bases, J lost 2 bases, and 3 bases stayed unmatched. Germline V lookup: CDR1 MGHRA, CDR2 YSYEKL.